Each of the 9 T cell receptor beta chains below was sequenced from the same sample in a study of cytomegalovirus exposure and HLA in healthy donors. Vbeta (60) and Jbeta (13) primers were used in the PCR. Here immunoSEQ multiplex PCR was the method, and the copy in TCRdb shows in-frame clones only, minus some. Of more than 50,000 clones in the sample, about 69% are singletons; the top ten hold about 37%. Sequencing was performed on PBMCs. These receptor sequences come from a middle-aged man in good health and CMV-seropositive.

This rearrangement joins TRBV18 to TRBJ2-7, with D perhaps TRBD2 (6 bases). V lost 3 bases, J lost 5 bases, and 8 bases lay in between. Germline CDR1 reads KGHSH; CDR2 reads LQKENI. The CDR3 is made up of 12 amino acids. The DNA of the CDR3 is TGTGCCAGCTCACCTTCGGGGGACGAGCAGTACTTC. Its protein is CASSPSGDEQYF. Complete variable domain (other parts from reference TRBV18 and TRBJ2-7): NAGVMQNPRHLVRRRGQEARLRCSPMKGHSHVYWYRQLPEEGLKFMVYLQKENIIDESGMPKERFSAEFPKEGPSILRIQQVVRGDSAAYFCASSPSGDEQYFGPGTRLTVT.

The chain has TRBV6-5 and TRBJ2-1, with 13 bases that match TRBD2. The CDR3 has 16 amino acids. The germline CDR1 and CDR2 sequences are MNHEY and SVGAGI. V lost 1 base, J lost 5 bases, and 2 bases stayed unmatched. The CDR3 reads CASSYWTSGGDNEQFF. In DNA, the CDR3 is TGTGCCAGCAGTTACTGGACTAGCGGGGGAGACAATGAGCAGTTCTTC.

This sequence joins TRBV9 and TRBJ1-3, with D possibly being TRBD1 (5 bases). CDR1 is SGDLS, CDR2 YYNGEE, per germline. Deletions cut 0 bases from V and 0 bases from J, with 13 bases between. The CDR3 loop spans 17 amino acids. The CDR3 region is CASSVAGNFASGNTIYF. CDR3 bases: TGTGCCAGCAGCGTAGCAGGGAACTTCGCCTCTGGAAACACCATATATTTT.

The chain carries TRBV4-1 and TRBJ2-1, with D perhaps matching TRBD1 (6 bases). This CDR3 region has 14 residues. Germline CDR1 reads MGHRA; CDR2 reads YSYEKL. V dropped 2 bases and J dropped 7 bases, with 12 bases sitting between them. For the CDR3, the DNA is TGCGCCAGCAGCCAAAGTCAGAGGGGGAATGAGCAGTTCTTC. This sequence encodes CASSQSQRGNEQFF.

Of note for this clone: The junction and the germline gene differ at one end; a read error may be behind it. The chain couples TRBV6-1 to TRBJ1-5; TRBD1 matches at 7 bases. The germline gives CDR1 MNHNS, CDR2 SASEGT. The CDR3 contains 12 residues. The CDR3 region has the DNA TGCGTGACCGGGACAGAAGGTCAGCCCCAGCATTTT. The encoded protein is CVTGTEGQPQHF.

This chain joins TRBV5-1 and TRBJ2-1, with a possible D match to TRBD2 (5 bases). The CDR3 runs to 14 residues. The germline V gene has CDR1 SGHRS and CDR2 YFSETQ. V was clipped by 0 bases and J by 8 bases, with 12 bases between them. The CDR3 is CASSLGSRVHEQFF. Written as DNA, the CDR3 is TGCGCCAGCAGCTTGGGGTCGCGGGTGCATGAGCAGTTCTTC.

The chain employs TRBV27 and TRBJ1-6; no clear D gene. Germline CDR1 and CDR2: MNHEY and SMNVEV (reference sequence). The V end lost 2 bases, the J end lost 8 bases, and 10 bases lay between the germline ends. This CDR3 contains 14 residues. CDR3 region: CASSLGLSHSPLHF. CDR3 DNA: TGTGCCAGCAGTTTAGGACTTTCACATTCACCCCTCCACTTT.

Written as DNA, the CDR3 is TGTGCCAGCAGTGAATTACGGTTGAACTATGGCTACACCTTC. Translating it yields CASSELRLNYGYTF. The rearrangement links TRBV6-1 to TRBJ1-2; D is uncertain. Trimming cost V 2 bases and J 2 bases, with 9 bases left between them. Germline CDR1 MNHNS, CDR2 SASEGT. CDR3 length equals 14 residues.

The gene calls are TRBV7-3 and TRBJ2-2; D uncertain. The V end was cut by 5 bases, the J end by 2 bases, with 9 bases between. Looked up from germline, CDR1 is SGHTA and CDR2 is FQGTGA. The CDR3 contains 14 residues. The CDR3 sequence: CASSPDSNTGELFF. Here the CDR3 DNA reads TGTGCCAGCAGCCCCGACTCTAACACCGGGGAGCTGTTTTTT.